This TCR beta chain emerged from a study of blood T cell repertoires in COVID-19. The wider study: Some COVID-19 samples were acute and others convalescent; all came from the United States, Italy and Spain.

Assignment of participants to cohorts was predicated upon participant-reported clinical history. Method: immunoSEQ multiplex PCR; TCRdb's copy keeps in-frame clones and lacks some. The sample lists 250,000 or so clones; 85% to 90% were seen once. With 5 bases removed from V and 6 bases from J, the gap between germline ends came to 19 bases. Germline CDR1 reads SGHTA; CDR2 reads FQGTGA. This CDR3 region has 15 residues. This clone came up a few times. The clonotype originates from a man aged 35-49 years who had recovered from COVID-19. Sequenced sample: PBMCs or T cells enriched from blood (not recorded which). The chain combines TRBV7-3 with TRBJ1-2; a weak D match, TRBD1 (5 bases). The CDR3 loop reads CASSPGTGLADGYTF. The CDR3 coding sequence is TGTGCCAGCAGCCCCGGGACGGGTTTAGCGGATGGCTACACCTTC.